The clone carrying this T cell receptor beta chain came up many times. Its target is unknown. These data belong to a study of T cells after yellow fever vaccination. This CDR3 contains 15 residues. The germline V gene has CDR1 MNHNS and CDR2 SASEGT. V shed 3 bases and J 3 bases; nucleotides not matched to a gene: 6. In making TCR cDNA, 5'RACE template switching added a universal primer site and UMIs to it. MiXCR was run by TCRdb on the 5' RACE reads, yielding one entry per CDR3 protein. The sample consists of just over 300,000 distinct CDR3 sequences, 3.6% of them appearing once. Findings and caveats of the study: Faster peaking, at day 5 versus 15, marked a secondary response that was weaker. The booster response re-showed most primary clones: around 97% CD4, more than 80% CD8.

The source of this sequence is a man between 18 and 29 years old who received the YFV17D yellow fever vaccine. The chain combines TRBV6-1 with TRBJ2-7, with TRBD2 matching over 9 bases. The source was PBMCs, collected on the day of the yellow fever booster vaccination. The CDR3 here is CASSDSGTSRYEQYF. As DNA, the CDR3 is TGTGCCAGCAGTGATTCTGGGACTAGCCGCTACGAGCAGTACTTC.